A selection of T cell receptor beta chains follows, all from one sample in a study of beta chain features in type 1 diabetes. Clones were read by immunoSEQ multiplex PCR, and TCRdb kept only the in-frame ones, dropping some. This table has about 150,000 clones, 10% appearing once. Sequenced input: central memory CD4+ T cells from blood. The receptors come from a man aged 30 to 39 with type 1 diabetes. Both conserved end residues are trimmed from each CDR3. The order of the fields is V gene, J gene, CDR3 protein.

V: TRBV7-2
J: TRBJ2-2
CDR3: ASSPGFLTGELF

V: TRBV11-1
J: TRBJ2-1
CDR3: ASSQELAGEQF

V: TRBV5-4
J: TRBJ2-3
CDR3: ASSPLAGGNTDTQY

V: TRBV10-3
J: TRBJ2-5
CDR3: AISESYAEQETQY

V: TRBV1
J: TRBJ2-1
CDR3: TSSLIRLGGRYNEQF

V: TRBV6-6
J: TRBJ1-1
CDR3: ASSSGVVAF

V: TRBV29-1
J: TRBJ2-1
CDR3: SSLVSYNEQF

V: TRBV7-9
J: TRBJ2-1
CDR3: ASSMTGLAGDEQF

V: TRBV7-3
J: TRBJ2-3
CDR3: ASSATRTDTQY

V: TRBV30
J: TRBJ1-5
CDR3: AWNQGYEPQH

V: TRBV11-3
J: TRBJ2-1
CDR3: ASSLFGGGEQF

V: TRBV15
J: TRBJ1-2
CDR3: ATSRTGVDGYT

V: TRBV10-3
J: TRBJ1-5
CDR3: AISDQYQPQH

V: TRBV5-1
J: TRBJ2-7
CDR3: ASSPGTLIYEQY

V: TRBV6-5
J: TRBJ2-1
CDR3: ASSRQSSYNEQF

V: TRBV2
J: TRBJ1-1
CDR3: ASSRMVGAEAF

V: TRBV28
J: TRBJ2-5
CDR3: ASSSPRGDRTLETQY

V: TRBV28
J: TRBJ2-4
CDR3: ASSLSSMNIQY

V: TRBV4-2
J: TRBJ2-2
CDR3: ASSPDVELSIGELF

V: TRBV7-8
J: TRBJ2-3
CDR3: ASSPQTVGRGISTDTQY

V: TRBV19
J: TRBJ2-7
CDR3: ASSIASGKRYEQY

V: TRBV28
J: TRBJ2-2
CDR3: ASTTPGRGGELF

V: TRBV4-3
J: TRBJ2-1
CDR3: ASSQEQGYNEQF

V: TRBV20-1
J: TRBJ2-1
CDR3: SVAGYNEQF

V: TRBV18
J: TRBJ1-5
CDR3: ASSPSDSQPQH

V: TRBV29-1
J: TRBJ2-7
CDR3: SVGGDGYEQY

V: TRBV29-1
J: TRBJ2-1
CDR3: SAGQGDNEQF

V: TRBV28
J: TRBJ2-7
CDR3: ASTGGSHEQY

V: TRBV20-1
J: TRBJ1-1
CDR3: SARQNTEAF

V: TRBV7-2
J: TRBJ1-1
CDR3: ASSPRGFRAHTEAF

V: TRBV2
J: TRBJ1-5
CDR3: ASTGDSNQPQH

V: TRBV4-1
J: TRBJ2-1
CDR3: ASSQDTQRNSYNEQF

V: TRBV6-5
J: TRBJ1-2
CDR3: ASSEFVGEDGYT

V: TRBV5-6
J: TRBJ2-7
CDR3: ASSGDTSRYEQY

V: TRBV7-9
J: TRBJ2-1
CDR3: ASSLNTAGEQF

V: TRBV27
J: TRBJ1-2
CDR3: ASRRRGANYGYT

V: TRBV29-1
J: TRBJ2-3
CDR3: SVDSSTDTQY

V: TRBV6-5
J: TRBJ2-1
CDR3: ASQLSGQTYNEQF

V: TRBV7-2
J: TRBJ2-5
CDR3: ASSLRGPGTSSQETQY

V: TRBV7-8
J: TRBJ2-1
CDR3: ASSLTTGGLLLGYNEQF

V: TRBV11-2
J: TRBJ2-7
CDR3: ASSLVSGSSYEQY

V: TRBV20-1
J: TRBJ1-5
CDR3: SAAPGGPQH

V: TRBV2
J: TRBJ2-5
CDR3: ASRDGTVEETQY

V: TRBV27
J: TRBJ2-1
CDR3: ASRLREGYNEQF

V: TRBV29-1
J: TRBJ2-3
CDR3: SVEYGASTDTQY

V: TRBV6-1
J: TRBJ1-5
CDR3: ASEVTDHQPQH

V: TRBV2
J: TRBJ1-1
CDR3: ASSTENTEAF